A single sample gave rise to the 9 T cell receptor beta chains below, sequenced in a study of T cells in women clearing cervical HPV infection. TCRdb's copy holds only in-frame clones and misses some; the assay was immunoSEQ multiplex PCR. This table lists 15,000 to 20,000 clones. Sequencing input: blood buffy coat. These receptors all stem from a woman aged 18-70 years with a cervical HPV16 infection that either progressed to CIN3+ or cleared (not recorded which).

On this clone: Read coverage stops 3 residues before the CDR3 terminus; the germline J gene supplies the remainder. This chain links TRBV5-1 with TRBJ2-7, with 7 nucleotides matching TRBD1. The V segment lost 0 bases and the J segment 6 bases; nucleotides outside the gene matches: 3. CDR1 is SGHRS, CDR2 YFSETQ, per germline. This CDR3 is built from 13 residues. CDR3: CASSLEAGGEQYF. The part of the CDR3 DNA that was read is TGCGCCAGCAGCTTGGAGGCAGGGGGCGAG.

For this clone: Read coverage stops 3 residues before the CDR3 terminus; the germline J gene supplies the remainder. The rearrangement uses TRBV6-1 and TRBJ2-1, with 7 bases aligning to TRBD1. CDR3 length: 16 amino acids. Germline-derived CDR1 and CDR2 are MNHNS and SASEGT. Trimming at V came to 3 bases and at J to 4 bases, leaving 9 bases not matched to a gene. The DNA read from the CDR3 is TGTGCCAGCAGTGAGTACCGGGACAGCCCTTACAATGAG. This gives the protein CASSEYRDSPYNE. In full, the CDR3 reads CASSEYRDSPYNEQFF.

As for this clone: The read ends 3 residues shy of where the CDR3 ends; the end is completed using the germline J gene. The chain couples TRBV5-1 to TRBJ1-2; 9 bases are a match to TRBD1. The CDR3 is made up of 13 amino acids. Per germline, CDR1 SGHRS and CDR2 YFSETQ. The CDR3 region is CASSLGTGESYTF. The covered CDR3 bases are TGCGCCAGCAGCTTGGGGACAGGGGAGAGC.

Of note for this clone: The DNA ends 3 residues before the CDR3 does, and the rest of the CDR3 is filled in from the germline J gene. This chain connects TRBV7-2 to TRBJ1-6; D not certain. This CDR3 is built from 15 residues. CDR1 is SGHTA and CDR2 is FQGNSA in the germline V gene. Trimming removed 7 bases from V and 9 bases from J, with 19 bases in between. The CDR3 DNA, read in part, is TGTGCCAGCACGTATTCGAGGGCGCGAGGTTCACCC. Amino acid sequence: CASTYSRARGSP. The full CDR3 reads CASTYSRARGSPLHF.

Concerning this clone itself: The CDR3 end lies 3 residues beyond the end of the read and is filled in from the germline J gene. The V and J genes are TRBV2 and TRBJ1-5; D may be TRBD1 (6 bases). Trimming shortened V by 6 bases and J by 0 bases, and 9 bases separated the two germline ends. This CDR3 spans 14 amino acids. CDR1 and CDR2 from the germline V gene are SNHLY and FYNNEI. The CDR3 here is CASRDRFSNQPQHF. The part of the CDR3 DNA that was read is TGTGCCAGCAGGGACAGATTTAGCAATCAGCCC.

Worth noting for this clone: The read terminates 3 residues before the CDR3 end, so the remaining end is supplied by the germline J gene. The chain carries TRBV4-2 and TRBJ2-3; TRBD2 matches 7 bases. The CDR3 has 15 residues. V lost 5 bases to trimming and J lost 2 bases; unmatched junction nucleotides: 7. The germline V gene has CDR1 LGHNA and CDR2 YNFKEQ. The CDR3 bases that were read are TGTGCCAGCAGCACCCGGACTAGTCCCACAGATACG. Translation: CASSTRTSPTDT. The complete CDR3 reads CASSTRTSPTDTQYF.

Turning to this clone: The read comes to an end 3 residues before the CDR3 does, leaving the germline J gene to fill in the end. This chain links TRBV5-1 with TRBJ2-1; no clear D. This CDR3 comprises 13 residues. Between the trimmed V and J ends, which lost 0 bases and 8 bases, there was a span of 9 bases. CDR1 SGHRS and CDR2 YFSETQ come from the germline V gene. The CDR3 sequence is CASSLGRVDEQFF. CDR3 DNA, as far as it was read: TGCGCCAGCAGCTTGGGTAGGGTTGATGAG.

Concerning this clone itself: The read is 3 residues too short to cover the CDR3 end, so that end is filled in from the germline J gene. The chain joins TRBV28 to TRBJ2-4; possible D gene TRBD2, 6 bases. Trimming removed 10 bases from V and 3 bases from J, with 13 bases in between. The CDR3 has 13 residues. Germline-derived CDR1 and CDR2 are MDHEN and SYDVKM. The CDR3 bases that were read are TGTGCCACGCGGATGGGACTCAAAAACATT. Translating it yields CATRMGLKNI. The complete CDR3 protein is CATRMGLKNIQYF.

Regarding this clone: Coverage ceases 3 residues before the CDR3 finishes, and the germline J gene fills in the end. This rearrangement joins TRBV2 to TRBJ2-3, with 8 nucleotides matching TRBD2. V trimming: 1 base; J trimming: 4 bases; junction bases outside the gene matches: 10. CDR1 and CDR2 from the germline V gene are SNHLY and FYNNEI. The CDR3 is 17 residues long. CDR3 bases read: TGTGCCAGCAGTGAAGAGGACGCGGGGGGACTTTCAGATACG. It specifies CASSEEDAGGLSDT. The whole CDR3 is CASSEEDAGGLSDTQYF.